This T cell receptor beta chain was observed in a study of identical twins. Findings and limits, study-wide: Not following the same donors, the study drew its conclusions from cross-sectional statistical analysis. The study found excess low generation probability among twin-shared out-of-frame alpha sequences. Models underestimated TCR alpha sharing (out-of-frame) in monozygotic twins.

Each cDNA held unique molecular identifiers, and template switching gave it a universal primer site. In TCRdb, the 5' RACE reads were re-called with MiXCR into one record per CDR3 protein. The data hold some 1,700,000 distinct CDR3 sequences, with about 32% observed a single time. V dropped 0 bases and J dropped 1 base, with 9 bases sitting between them. The CDR3 runs to 15 residues. CDR1 and CDR2 (germline): ENHRY, SYGVKD. This clonotype appeared once. Its antigen remains unidentified. The sequence came from a newborn girl in good health. This chain links TRBV10-3 with TRBJ1-1, with D possibly TRBD1 on 5 matching bases. The sequencing input was cord blood. The CDR3 DNA follows: TGTGCCATCAGTGAGTCGAGGGGCGGGAACACTGAAGCTTTCTTT. The encoded protein is CAISESRGGNTEAFF.